The present TCR beta chain was sequenced within a study of PD-1 blockade in classical Hodgkin lymphoma. The repertoire was sequenced with immunoSEQ multiplex PCR; TCRdb's copy has only in-frame clones and lacks some. The sample shows more than 25,000 clones, 85% of them seen only once. In its sample, this clone was seen a few times. Its antigen is still unknown. CDR1 WNHNN and CDR2 SYGVQD come from the germline V gene (reference sequence). V shed 3 bases and J 4 bases; nucleotides not matched to a gene: 2. The CDR3 contains 13 residues. Findings and caveats of the study: Newly diagnosed patients reportedly had lower baseline TCR diversity than healthy donors. Patients who initiated nivolumab within 1 year of ASCT were excluded.

Following autologous stem cell transplantation, relapse occurred in every patient, and exposure to brentuximab vedotin varied. Researchers report purifying CD4+ T cells from thawed PBMCs by magnetic negative selection. Best responses were complete response, partial response or progressive disease. The clonotype originates from a human donor with classical Hodgkin lymphoma. The chain has TRBV10-1 and TRBJ1-1, with TRBD1 matching 7 bases. Material: CD4+ T cells from blood, obtained at baseline. DNA of the CDR3: TGCGCCAGCAGTGAACAGGGGAGCACTGAAGCTTTCTTT. The encoded protein is CASSEQGSTEAFF.